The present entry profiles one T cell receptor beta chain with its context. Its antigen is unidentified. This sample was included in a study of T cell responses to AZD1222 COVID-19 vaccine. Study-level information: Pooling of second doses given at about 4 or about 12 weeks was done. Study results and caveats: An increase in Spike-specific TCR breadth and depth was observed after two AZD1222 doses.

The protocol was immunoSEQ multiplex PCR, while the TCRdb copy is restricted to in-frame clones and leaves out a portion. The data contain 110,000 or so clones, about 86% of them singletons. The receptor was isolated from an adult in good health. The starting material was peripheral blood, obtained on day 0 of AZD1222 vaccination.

CDR3 nucleotides: TGTGCCAGTAGTGGGATACGGGATGCAGATACGCAGTATTTT. Protein product: CASSGIRDADTQYF. V gene TRBV19 combines with J gene TRBJ2-3; the D gene is possibly TRBD2 (5 bases). CDR1 and CDR2 from the germline V gene are LNHDA and SQIVND (reference sequence). V was trimmed by 5 bases and J by 4 bases, leaving 13 bases between them. CDR3 length equals 14 residues.